This T cell receptor (beta chain) was sequenced during a study of regulatory T cells in long-lasting Graves disease. Specified time point: newly diagnosed GD, antithyroid drugs for less than 3 months. The authors made the TCR library using RNA they extracted from PBMCs. Doctors identified Graves' disease using the American Thyroid Association guidelines. Germline-derived CDR1 and CDR2 are SGHRS and YFSETQ. The CDR3 covers 19 residues. V lost 0 bases to trimming and J lost 0 bases, with 18 bases between them. This clonotype occurred many times. Sequencing libraries for TCR beta were prepared with iRepertoire HTBI primers and Arm-PCR of CDR3 regions. Original processing notes: Samples jointly harbored 62 TRBV and more than eleven TRBJ segments. TCRdb itself ran the multiplex PCR reads through MiXCR, one entry per CDR3 protein. The V and J calls come from TCRdb's annotation, not from the publication. Of 300,000 to 450,000 distinct CDR3 sequences in the sample, 15% to 18% are singletons; the top ten hold about a fifth.

The material was peripheral blood mononuclear cells (PBMCs), obtained at new diagnosis, from a patient treated with antithyroid drugs. This receptor was obtained from a female donor with Graves disease. The gene calls are TRBV5-1 and TRBJ1-4; D is unclear. The CDR3 loop is CASSLVTVDYRATNEKLFF. Here the CDR3 DNA reads TGCGCCAGCAGCTTGGTTACGGTGGACTATCGGGCAACTAATGAAAAACTGTTTTTT.